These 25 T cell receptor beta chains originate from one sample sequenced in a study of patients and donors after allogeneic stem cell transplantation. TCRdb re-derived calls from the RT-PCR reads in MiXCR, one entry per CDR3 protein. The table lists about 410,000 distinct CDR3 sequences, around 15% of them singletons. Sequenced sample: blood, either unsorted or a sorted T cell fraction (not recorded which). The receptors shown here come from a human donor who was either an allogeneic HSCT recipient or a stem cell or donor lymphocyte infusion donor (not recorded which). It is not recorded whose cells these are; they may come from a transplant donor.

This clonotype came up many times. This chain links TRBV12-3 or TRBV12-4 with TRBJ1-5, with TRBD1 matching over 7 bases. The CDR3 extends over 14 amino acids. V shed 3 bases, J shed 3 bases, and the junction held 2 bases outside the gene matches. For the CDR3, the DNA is TGTGCCAGCAGTTTTGGACAGGTCAATCAGCCCCAGCATTTT. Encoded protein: CASSFGQVNQPQHF.

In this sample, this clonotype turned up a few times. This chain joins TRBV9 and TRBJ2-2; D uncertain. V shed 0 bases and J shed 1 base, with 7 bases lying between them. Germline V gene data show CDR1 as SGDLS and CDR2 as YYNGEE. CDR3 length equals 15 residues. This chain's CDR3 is CASSVGTMNTGELFF. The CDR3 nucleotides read TGTGCCAGCAGCGTAGGGACCATGAACACCGGGGAGCTGTTTTTT.

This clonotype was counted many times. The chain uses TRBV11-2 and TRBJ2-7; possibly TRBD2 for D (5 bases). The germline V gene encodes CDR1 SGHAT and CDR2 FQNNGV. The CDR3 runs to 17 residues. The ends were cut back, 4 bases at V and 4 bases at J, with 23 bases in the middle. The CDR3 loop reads CASSSHLPGNGLYEQYF. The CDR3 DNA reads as TGTGCCAGCAGCTCACATCTCCCCGGGAACGGATTGTACGAGCAGTACTTC. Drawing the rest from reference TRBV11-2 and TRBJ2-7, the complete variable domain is EAGVAQSPRYKIIEKRQSVAFWCNPISGHATLYWYQQILGQGPKLLIQFQNNGVVDDSQLPKDRFSAERLKGVDSTLKIQPAKLEDSAVYLCASSSHLPGNGLYEQYFGPGTRLTVT.

CDR3 in DNA: TGCAGTGCTAGAGGGGGAAACAATCAGCCCCAGCATTTT. Amino acid sequence: CSARGGNNQPQHF. This chain connects TRBV20-1 to TRBJ1-5, with D hard to call. The CDR3 runs to 13 residues. Germline assignment: CDR1 DFQATT and CDR2 SNEGSKA (reference sequence). Trimming stripped 1 base from V and 3 bases from J, with 7 bases between.

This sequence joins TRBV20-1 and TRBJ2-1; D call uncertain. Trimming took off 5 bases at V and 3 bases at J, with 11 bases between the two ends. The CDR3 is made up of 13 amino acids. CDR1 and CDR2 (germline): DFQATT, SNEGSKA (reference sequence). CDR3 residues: CSASLDRYNEQFF. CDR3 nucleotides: TGCAGTGCTTCCCTAGACCGCTACAATGAGCAGTTCTTC.

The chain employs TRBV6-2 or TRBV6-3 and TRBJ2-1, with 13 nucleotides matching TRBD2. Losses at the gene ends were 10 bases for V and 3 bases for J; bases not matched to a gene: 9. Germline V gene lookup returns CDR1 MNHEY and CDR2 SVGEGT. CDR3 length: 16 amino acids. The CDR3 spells CATELAGGAVYNEQFF. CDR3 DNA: TGTGCCACCGAACTAGCGGGGGGGGCCGTCTACAATGAGCAGTTCTTC.

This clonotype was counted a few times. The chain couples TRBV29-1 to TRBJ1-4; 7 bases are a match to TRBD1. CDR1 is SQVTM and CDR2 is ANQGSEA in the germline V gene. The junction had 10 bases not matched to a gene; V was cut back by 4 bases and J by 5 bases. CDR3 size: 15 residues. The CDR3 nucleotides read TGCAGCGTTGGCGATCGGACAGGAAGAAATGAAAAACTGTTTTTT. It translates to CSVGDRTGRNEKLFF.

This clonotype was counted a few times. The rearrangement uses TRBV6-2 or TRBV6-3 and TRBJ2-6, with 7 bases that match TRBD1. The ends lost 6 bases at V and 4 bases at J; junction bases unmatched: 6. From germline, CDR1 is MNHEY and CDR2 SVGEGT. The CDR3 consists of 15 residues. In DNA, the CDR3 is TGTGCCAGCAGACAAACAGGGGCCGGGGCCAACGTCCTGACTTTC. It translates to CASRQTGAGANVLTF.

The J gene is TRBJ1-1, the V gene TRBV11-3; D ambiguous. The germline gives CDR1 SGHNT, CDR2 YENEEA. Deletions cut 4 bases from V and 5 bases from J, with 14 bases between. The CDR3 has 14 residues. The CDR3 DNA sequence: TGTGCCAGCAGCTGGGTCGCGAGAGGGACTGAAGCTTTCTTT. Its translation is CASSWVARGTEAFF.

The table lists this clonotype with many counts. The CDR3, as DNA: TGTGCCAGCAGTGCACCCCCCTTCGGCCGAAAATCTCTCTACGAGCAGTACTTC. Translation: CASSAPPFGRKSLYEQYF. The chain links TRBV12-3 or TRBV12-4 to TRBJ2-7; D is unresolved. This CDR3 is built from 18 residues. Trimming removed 5 bases at V and 3 bases at J, with 26 bases between.

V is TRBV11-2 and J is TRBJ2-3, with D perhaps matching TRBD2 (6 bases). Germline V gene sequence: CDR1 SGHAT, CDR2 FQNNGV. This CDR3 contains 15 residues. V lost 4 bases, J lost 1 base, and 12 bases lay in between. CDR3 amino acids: CASSSNPSGTDTQYF. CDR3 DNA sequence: TGTGCCAGCAGCTCAAACCCTAGCGGCACAGATACGCAGTATTTT.

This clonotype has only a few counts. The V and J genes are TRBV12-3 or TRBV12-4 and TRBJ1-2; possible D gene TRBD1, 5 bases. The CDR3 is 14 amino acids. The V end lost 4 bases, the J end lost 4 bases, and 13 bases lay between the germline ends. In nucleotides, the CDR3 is TGTGCCAGCAGTTCGGCAGGGCTATTCTATGGCTACACCTTC. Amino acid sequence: CASSSAGLFYGYTF.

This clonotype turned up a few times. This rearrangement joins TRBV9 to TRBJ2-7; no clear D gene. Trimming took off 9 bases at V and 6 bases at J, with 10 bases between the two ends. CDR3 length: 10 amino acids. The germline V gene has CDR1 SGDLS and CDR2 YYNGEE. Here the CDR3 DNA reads TGTGCCACCAGATCGGGCGAGCAGTACTTC. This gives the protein CATRSGEQYF.

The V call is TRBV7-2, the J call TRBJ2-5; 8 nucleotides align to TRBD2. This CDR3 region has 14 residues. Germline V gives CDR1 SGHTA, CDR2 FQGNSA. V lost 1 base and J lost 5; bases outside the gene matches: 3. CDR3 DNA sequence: TGTGCCAGCAGCTTAGGCGGGGGGACGGAGACCCAGTACTTC. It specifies CASSLGGGTETQYF.

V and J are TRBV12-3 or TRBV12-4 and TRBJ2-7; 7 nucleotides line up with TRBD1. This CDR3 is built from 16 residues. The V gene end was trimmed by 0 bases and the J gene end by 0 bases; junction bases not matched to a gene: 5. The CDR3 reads CASSLALGDSSYEQYF. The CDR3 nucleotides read TGTGCCAGCAGTTTAGCGCTTGGGGACAGCTCCTACGAGCAGTACTTC.

CDR3 DNA: TGTGCCAGCTCACCTGAAATTTTTTCCTCCTACGAGCAGTACTTC. The encoded protein is CASSPEIFSSYEQYF. The V gene is TRBV18, the J gene TRBJ2-7; D not certain. V lost 3 bases to trimming and J lost 0 bases, with 12 bases between them. CDR1 and CDR2 (germline): KGHSH, LQKENI. The CDR3 is 15 amino acids.

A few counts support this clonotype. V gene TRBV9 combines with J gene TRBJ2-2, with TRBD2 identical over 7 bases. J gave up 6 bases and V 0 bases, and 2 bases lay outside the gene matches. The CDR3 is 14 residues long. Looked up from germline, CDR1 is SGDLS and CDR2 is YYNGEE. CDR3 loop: CASSVEGGPGELFF. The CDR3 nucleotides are TGTGCCAGCAGCGTAGAGGGAGGGCCCGGGGAGCTGTTTTTT. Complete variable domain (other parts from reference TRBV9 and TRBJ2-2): DSGVTQTPKHLITATGQRVTLRCSPRSGDLSVYWYQQSLDQGLQFLIQYYNGEERAKGNILERFSAQQFPDLHSELNLSSLELGDSALYFCASSVEGGPGELFFGEGSRLTVL.

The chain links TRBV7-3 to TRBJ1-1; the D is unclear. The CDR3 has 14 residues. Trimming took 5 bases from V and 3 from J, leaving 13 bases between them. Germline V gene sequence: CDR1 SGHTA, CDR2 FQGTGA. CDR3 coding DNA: TGTGCCAGCAGCGCCACCACTGGCGACACTGAAGCTTTCTTT. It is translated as CASSATTGDTEAFF. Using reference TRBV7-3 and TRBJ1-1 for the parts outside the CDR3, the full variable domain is GAGVSQTPSNKVTEKGKYVELRCDPISGHTALYWYRQSLGQGPEFLIYFQGTGAADDSGLPNDRFFAVRPEGSVSTLKIQRTERGDSAVYLCASSATTGDTEAFFGQGTRLTVV.

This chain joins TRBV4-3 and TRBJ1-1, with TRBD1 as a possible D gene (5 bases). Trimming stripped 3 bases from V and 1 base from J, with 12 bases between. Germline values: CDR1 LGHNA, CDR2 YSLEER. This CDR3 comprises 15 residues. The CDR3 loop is CASSHSTDTNTEAFF. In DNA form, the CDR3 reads TGCGCCAGCAGCCACTCGACAGATACGAACACTGAAGCTTTCTTT.

The CDR3: CASSYPRTGGSYNEQFF. The CDR3 coding sequence is TGTGCCAGCAGTTACCCCCGGACAGGGGGCTCCTACAATGAGCAGTTCTTC. The gene calls are TRBV6-5 and TRBJ2-1; 10 bases match TRBD1. Germline lookup yields CDR1 MNHEY and CDR2 SVGAGI. The ends lost 2 bases at V and 0 bases at J; junction bases unmatched: 4. The CDR3 length is 17 residues.

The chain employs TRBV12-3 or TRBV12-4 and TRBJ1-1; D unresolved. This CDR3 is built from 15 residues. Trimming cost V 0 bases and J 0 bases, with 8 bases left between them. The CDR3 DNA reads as TGTGCCAGCAGTTTAGCGGTTAATATGAACACTGAAGCTTTCTTT. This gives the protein CASSLAVNMNTEAFF.

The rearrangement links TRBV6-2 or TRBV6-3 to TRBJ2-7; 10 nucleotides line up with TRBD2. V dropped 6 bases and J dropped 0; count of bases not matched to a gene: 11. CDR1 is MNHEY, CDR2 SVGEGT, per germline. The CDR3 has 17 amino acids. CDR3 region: CASRYSRGLASSYEQYF. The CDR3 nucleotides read TGTGCCAGCAGGTATTCCCGGGGACTAGCGAGCTCCTACGAGCAGTACTTC.

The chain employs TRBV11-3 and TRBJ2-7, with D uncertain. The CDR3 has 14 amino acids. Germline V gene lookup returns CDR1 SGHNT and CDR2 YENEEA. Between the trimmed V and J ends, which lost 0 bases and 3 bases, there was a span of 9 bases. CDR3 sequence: CASSLDLQNYEQYF. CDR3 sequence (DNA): TGTGCCAGCAGCTTAGATCTACAGAACTACGAGCAGTACTTC. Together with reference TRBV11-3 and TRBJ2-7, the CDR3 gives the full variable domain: EAGVVQSPRYKIIEKKQPVAFWCNPISGHNTLYWYLQNLGQGPELLIRYENEEAVDDSQLPKDRFSAERLKGVDSTLKIQPAELGDSAVYLCASSLDLQNYEQYFGPGTRLTVT.

The CDR3 here is CASSTDRSHEKLFF. The CDR3 DNA sequence: TGCGCCAGCAGCACGGACAGGAGTCATGAAAAACTGTTTTTT. V is TRBV5-1 and J is TRBJ1-4, with 7 bases that match TRBD1. Trimming at V came to 4 bases and at J to 6 bases, leaving 6 bases not matched to a gene. The CDR3 is made up of 14 amino acids. Per germline, CDR1 SGHRS and CDR2 YFSETQ.

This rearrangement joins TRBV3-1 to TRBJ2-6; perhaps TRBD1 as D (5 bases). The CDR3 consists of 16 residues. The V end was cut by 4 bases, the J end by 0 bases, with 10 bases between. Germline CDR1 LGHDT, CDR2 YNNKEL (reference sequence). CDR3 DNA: TGTGCCAGCAGCCGCGACAGCACCTCTGGGGCCAACGTCCTGACTTTC. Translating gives CASSRDSTSGANVLTF.